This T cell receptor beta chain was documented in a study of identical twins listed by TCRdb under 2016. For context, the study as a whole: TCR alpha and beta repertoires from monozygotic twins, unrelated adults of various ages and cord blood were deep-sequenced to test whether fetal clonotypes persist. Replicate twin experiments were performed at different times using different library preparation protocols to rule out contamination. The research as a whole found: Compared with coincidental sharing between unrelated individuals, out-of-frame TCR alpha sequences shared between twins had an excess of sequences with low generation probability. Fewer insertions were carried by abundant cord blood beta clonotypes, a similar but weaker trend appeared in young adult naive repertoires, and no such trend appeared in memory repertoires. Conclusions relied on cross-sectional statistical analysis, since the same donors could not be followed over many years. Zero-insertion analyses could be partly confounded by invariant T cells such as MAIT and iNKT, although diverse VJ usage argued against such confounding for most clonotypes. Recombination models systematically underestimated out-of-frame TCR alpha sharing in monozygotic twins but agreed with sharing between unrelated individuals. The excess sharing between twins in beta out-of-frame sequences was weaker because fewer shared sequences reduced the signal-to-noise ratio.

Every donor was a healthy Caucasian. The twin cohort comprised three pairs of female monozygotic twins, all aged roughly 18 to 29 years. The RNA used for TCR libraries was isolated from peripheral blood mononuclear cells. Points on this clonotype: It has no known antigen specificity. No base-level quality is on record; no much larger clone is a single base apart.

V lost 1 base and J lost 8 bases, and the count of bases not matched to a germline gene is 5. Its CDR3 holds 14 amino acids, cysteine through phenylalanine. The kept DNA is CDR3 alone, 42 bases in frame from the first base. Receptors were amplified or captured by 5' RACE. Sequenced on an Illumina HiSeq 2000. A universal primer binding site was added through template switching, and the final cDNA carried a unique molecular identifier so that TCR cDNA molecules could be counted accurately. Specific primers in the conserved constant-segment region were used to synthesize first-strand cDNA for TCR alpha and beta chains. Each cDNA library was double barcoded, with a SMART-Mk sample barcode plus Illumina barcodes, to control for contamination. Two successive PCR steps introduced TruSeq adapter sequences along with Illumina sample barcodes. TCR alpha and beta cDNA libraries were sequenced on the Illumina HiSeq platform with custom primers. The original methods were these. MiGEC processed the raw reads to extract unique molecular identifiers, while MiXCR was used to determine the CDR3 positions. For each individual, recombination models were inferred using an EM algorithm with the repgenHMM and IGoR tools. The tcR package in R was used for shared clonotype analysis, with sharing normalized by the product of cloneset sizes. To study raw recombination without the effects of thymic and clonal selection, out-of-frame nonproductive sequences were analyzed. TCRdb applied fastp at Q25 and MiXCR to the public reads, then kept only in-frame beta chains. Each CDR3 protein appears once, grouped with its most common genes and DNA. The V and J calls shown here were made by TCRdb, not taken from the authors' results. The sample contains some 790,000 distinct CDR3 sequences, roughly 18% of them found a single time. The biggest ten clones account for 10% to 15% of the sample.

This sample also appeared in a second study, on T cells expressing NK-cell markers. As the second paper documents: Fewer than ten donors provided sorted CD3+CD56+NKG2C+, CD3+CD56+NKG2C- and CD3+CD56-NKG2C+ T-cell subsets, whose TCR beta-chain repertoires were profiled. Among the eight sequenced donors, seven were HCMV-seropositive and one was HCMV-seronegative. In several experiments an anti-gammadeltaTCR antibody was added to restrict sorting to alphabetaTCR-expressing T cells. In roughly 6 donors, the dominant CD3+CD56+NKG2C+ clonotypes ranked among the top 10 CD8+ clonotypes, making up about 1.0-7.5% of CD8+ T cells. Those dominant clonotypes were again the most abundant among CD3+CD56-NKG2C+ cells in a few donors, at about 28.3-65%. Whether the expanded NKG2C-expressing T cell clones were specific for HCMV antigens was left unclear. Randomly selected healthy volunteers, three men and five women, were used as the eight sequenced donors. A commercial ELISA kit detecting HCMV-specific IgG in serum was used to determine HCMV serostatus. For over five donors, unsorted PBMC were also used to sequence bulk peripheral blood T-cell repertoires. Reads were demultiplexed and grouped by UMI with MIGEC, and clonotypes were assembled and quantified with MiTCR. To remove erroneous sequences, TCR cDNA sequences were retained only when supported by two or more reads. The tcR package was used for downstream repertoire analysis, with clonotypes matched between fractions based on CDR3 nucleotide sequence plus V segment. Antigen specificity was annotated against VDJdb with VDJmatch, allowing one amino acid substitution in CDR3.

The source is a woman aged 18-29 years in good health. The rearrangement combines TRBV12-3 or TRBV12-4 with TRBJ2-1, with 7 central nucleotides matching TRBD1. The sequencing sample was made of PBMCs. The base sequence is TGTGCCAGCAGTTTAGGACAGGGCCTCCATGAGCAGTTCTTC. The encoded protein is CASSLGQGLHEQFF.